This TCR beta chain stems from a study of technical replicates of blood from a few donors. Only in-frame clones appear in the TCRdb table, and some are missing; sequencing was by immunoSEQ multiplex PCR. The data hold tens of thousands of clones, with roughly 94% observed a single time. Germline V gene sequence: CDR1 SGHRS, CDR2 YFSETQ. The ends were cut back, 2 bases at V and 0 bases at J, with 10 bases in the middle. CDR3 length equals 15 residues. This TCR was recovered from a human donor in good health. Sample: T cells isolated from PBMCs. This sequence joins TRBV5-1 and TRBJ2-3; D is perhaps TRBD2 (6 bases). CDR3 nucleotide sequence: TGCGCCAGCAGCTTCTCTACTAGCAGCACAGATACGCAGTATTTT. This gives the protein CASSFSTSSTDTQYF.